Each of the 26 T cell receptor beta chains below was sequenced from the same sample in a study of cytomegalovirus exposure and HLA in healthy donors. A multiplex PCR was run with 60 Vbeta primers and 13 Jbeta primers. TCRdb's table, derived via immunoSEQ multiplex PCR, lists solely in-frame clones and lacks some. The table shows some 91,000 clones, with 86% occurring only once. Sequenced: PBMCs. These receptor sequences come from a man younger than 40 in good health and CMV-seropositive.

This clone was counted between two and nine times. This sequence joins TRBV2 and TRBJ1-1; D uncertain. V was shortened by 1 base and J by 7 bases, with 10 bases between the two germline ends. The germline gives CDR1 SNHLY, CDR2 FYNNEI. The CDR3 is 13 residues long. CDR3 nucleotide sequence: TGTGCCAGCAGTGAAGTCCGGGAGAATGAAGCTTTCTTT. It codes for CASSEVRENEAFF.

This rearrangement joins TRBV4-1 to TRBJ1-5, with a weak D call TRBD1 (5 bases). Per germline, CDR1 MGHRA and CDR2 YSYEKL. The CDR3 loop spans 17 amino acids. V lost 2 bases and J 7 bases, leaving 21 bases between the germline ends. CDR3 residues: CASSQTLSRGGTQPQHF. DNA for the CDR3: TGCGCCAGCAGCCAAACCCTAAGTCGAGGAGGGACCCAGCCCCAGCATTTT.

This clone was seen a few times. The chain links TRBV6-6 to TRBJ1-1; TRBD1 is a possible D gene (5 bases). Trimming removed 4 bases from V and 4 bases from J, with 10 bases in between. CDR1 and CDR2 (germline): MNHNY, SVGAGI (reference sequence). The CDR3 consists of 13 residues. CDR3 in DNA: TGTGCCAGCAGTTGGGGGGGTACCACTGAAGCTTTCTTT. It encodes CASSWGGTTEAFF.

This clone was detected only a few times. The J gene is TRBJ2-3, the V gene TRBV18; no clear D. This CDR3 comprises 12 residues. Deletions cut 3 bases from V and 6 bases from J, with 7 bases between. CDR1 is KGHSH and CDR2 is LQKENI in the germline V gene. The CDR3: CASSPTIDTQYF. In DNA, the CDR3 is TGTGCCAGCTCACCTACTATCGATACGCAGTATTTT.

The chain joins TRBV5-4 to TRBJ1-3; perhaps TRBD1 as D (5 bases). Germline-derived CDR1 and CDR2 are SGHNT and YYREEE (reference sequence). Deletions cut 4 bases from V and 4 bases from J, with 18 bases between. The CDR3 totals 16 residues. The CDR3 region is CASSNRDSGVGNTIYF. CDR3 DNA: TGTGCCAGCAGCAATAGAGACAGCGGGGTAGGAAACACCATATATTTT.

V and J are TRBV10-2 and TRBJ2-7; 12 nucleotides agree with TRBD2. The CDR3 is 15 residues long. CDR1 and CDR2 (germline): WSHSY, SAAADI. J was trimmed by 4 bases and V by 7 bases; bases with no gene match: 8. In nucleotides, the CDR3 is TGCGCCAGCAAGAGACTAGCGGGGGCCCCTTACGAGCAGTACTTC. This codes for CASKRLAGAPYEQYF.

This chain uses TRBV28 with TRBJ2-1; TRBD2 is a possible D gene (5 bases). Trimming pared 6 bases from V and 8 bases from J, leaving 17 bases between. The length of the CDR3 is 14 residues. Germline V lookup: CDR1 MDHEN, CDR2 SYDVKM. In DNA form, the CDR3 reads TGTGCCAGCAGCTTTAAAGCGGTCGACGATGAGCAGTTCTTC. Encoded protein: CASSFKAVDDEQFF.

This clone was detected once. The rearrangement uses TRBV18 and TRBJ1-1, with 7 bases that match TRBD1. Germline V gene sequence: CDR1 KGHSH, CDR2 LQKENI. The CDR3 has 20 amino acids. V lost 4 bases, J lost 0 bases, and 20 bases stayed unmatched. The CDR3, as DNA: TGTGCCAGCTCACTATTATTTCCGGGACAGACTAATTCCCTGAACACTGAAGCTTTCTTT. Translation: CASSLLFPGQTNSLNTEAFF. Full variable domain (missing parts from reference TRBV18 and TRBJ1-1): NAGVMQNPRHLVRRRGQEARLRCSPMKGHSHVYWYRQLPEEGLKFMVYLQKENIIDESGMPKERFSAEFPKEGPSILRIQQVVRGDSAAYFCASSLLFPGQTNSLNTEAFFGQGTRLTVV.

J is TRBJ2-7 and V is TRBV19; perhaps TRBD2 as D (5 bases). Deletions cut 6 bases from V and 4 bases from J, with 13 bases between. Per germline, CDR1 LNHDA and CDR2 SQIVND (reference sequence). The CDR3 contains 13 residues. CDR3 nucleotide sequence: TGTGCCAGTAGCGTGACTACGACGTACGAGCAGTACTTC. It codes for CASSVTTTYEQYF.

This clone showed up just once. The chain carries TRBV6-1 and TRBJ2-7; 8 bases are shared with TRBD1. V shed 7 bases, J shed 4 bases, and the junction held 12 bases outside the gene matches. Germline values: CDR1 MNHNS, CDR2 SASEGT. CDR3 length: 15 amino acids. DNA for the CDR3: TGTGCCAGCAAGACAAGGACAGGGATAGCTTACGAGCAGTACTTC. Protein product: CASKTRTGIAYEQYF.

V and J are TRBV5-1 and TRBJ1-3, with D possibly TRBD1 on 5 matching bases. Between the trimmed V and J ends, which lost 3 bases and 0 bases, there was a span of 10 bases. Germline CDR1 SGHRS, CDR2 YFSETQ. The CDR3 has 15 residues. CDR3 DNA sequence: TGCGCCAGCAGCTGGGACTCGAGCTCTGGAAACACCATATATTTT. This gives the protein CASSWDSSSGNTIYF.

The J gene is TRBJ2-1, the V gene TRBV5-6; 8 positions match TRBD1. The CDR3 sequence is 16 residues long. CDR1 is SGHDT, CDR2 YYEEEE, per germline. J lost 4 bases, V lost 1 base, and 7 bases had no gene match. This CDR3 reads CASSLNTGTGYNEQFF. The CDR3 DNA sequence: TGTGCCAGCAGCTTGAATACCGGGACAGGATACAATGAGCAGTTCTTC.

The rearrangement joins TRBV5-4 to TRBJ2-5, with TRBD2 identical over 8 bases. Trimming took 4 bases from V and 5 from J; bases not matched to a gene: 13. Germline V gene data show CDR1 as SGHNT and CDR2 as YYREEE (reference sequence). This CDR3 contains 16 residues. DNA of the CDR3: TGTGCCAGCAGCCTAAAAAAACTAGCGGCCCCGGAGACCCAGTACTTC. Encoded protein: CASSLKKLAAPETQYF.

As to this clone: This specimen includes other DNA sequences encoding the same CDR3. The chain couples TRBV27 to TRBJ1-2, with 7 bases that match TRBD1. Germline CDR1 and CDR2: MNHEY and SMNVEV (reference sequence). This CDR3 region has 15 residues. With V trimmed by 2 bases and J by 1 base, 4 bases remained unmatched. The CDR3 coding sequence is TGTGCCAGCAGTTTAAGGACAGGCCTTAACTATGGCTACACCTTC. Its translation: CASSLRTGLNYGYTF.

This clone was seen only once. The chain is built from TRBV27 and TRBJ2-1, with 7 bases identical to TRBD2. Germline CDR1 and CDR2: MNHEY and SMNVEV (reference sequence). After removal of 7 bases from V and 7 bases from J, the junction contained 7 bases not matched to a gene. The CDR3 loop spans 13 amino acids. CDR3 bases: TGTGCCAGCAAAAAGCGGGAACTGAATGAGCAGTTCTTC. Its translation is CASKKRELNEQFF.

The chain carries TRBV28 and TRBJ2-5, with a tentative D call TRBD2 (5 bases). The CDR3 runs 15 residues. V was trimmed by 5 bases and J by 4 bases, leaving 17 bases between them. The germline V gene encodes CDR1 MDHEN and CDR2 SYDVKM. CDR3 residues: CASSIFLGVRETQYF. CDR3 in DNA: TGTGCCAGCAGTATCTTCCTCGGGGTTCGAGAGACCCAGTACTTC.

The V and J genes are TRBV4-2 and TRBJ2-7, with a weak D call TRBD1 (5 bases). CDR3 size: 17 residues. Trimming cost V 0 bases and J 2 bases, with 17 bases left between them. Germline loops: CDR1 LGHNA, CDR2 YNFKEQ. The CDR3 region is CASSQDSRGTVAYEQYF. The CDR3 nucleotides are TGTGCCAGCAGCCAAGATTCTAGGGGTACAGTAGCCTACGAGCAGTACTTC.

The chain uses TRBV7-9 and TRBJ2-7, with D perhaps TRBD1 (5 bases). From germline, CDR1 is SEHNR and CDR2 FQNEAQ (reference sequence). The CDR3 runs 16 residues. Trimming took 5 bases from V and 6 from J, leaving 23 bases between them. The CDR3, as DNA: TGTGCCAGCAGCGCCCGAGCCTACCAGGGCCCTGCCGAGCAGTACTTC. The encoded protein is CASSARAYQGPAEQYF.

This chain connects TRBV28 to TRBJ1-1; 9 bases fit TRBD1. There are 16 residues in the CDR3. Per the germline V gene, CDR1 is MDHEN and CDR2 is SYDVKM. The junction had 11 bases not matched to a gene; V was cut back by 6 bases and J by 3 bases. The CDR3 sequence: CASSSGQGRADTEAFF. The CDR3 DNA reads as TGTGCCAGCAGCTCTGGACAGGGGAGGGCGGACACTGAAGCTTTCTTT.

V and J are TRBV7-9 and TRBJ2-5; 7 bases are shared with TRBD1. The better agreement between TRBJ2-7 and the DNA end casts doubt on the J call. In germline, CDR1 is SEHNR, CDR2 FQNEAQ (reference sequence). The CDR3 is 16 amino acids. DNA for the CDR3: TGTGCCAGCAGTTCGGTGATGGGGACAGCTGACTACGAGCAGTACTTC. Protein sequence: CASSSVMGTADYEQYF.

This clone was counted only a few times. This chain connects TRBV10-3 to TRBJ1-1, with TRBD1 matching 9 bases. Germline V gives CDR1 ENHRY, CDR2 SYGVKD. Trimming at V came to 10 bases and at J to 1 base, leaving 4 bases not matched to a gene. The CDR3 totals 13 residues. In DNA, the CDR3 is TGTGCCACCACGGGACAGGGGAACACTGAAGCTTTCTTT. It yields the protein CATTGQGNTEAFF.

The CDR3 region is CASSVGGIQGGELFF. The CDR3 nucleotides are TGTGCCAGCAGCGTAGGCGGGATACAAGGCGGGGAGCTGTTTTTT. The J gene is TRBJ2-2, the V gene TRBV9; the D gene is possibly TRBD2 (6 bases). This CDR3 has 15 residues. The germline gives CDR1 SGDLS, CDR2 YYNGEE. Trimming left V 0 bases short and J 7 bases short, with 13 bases between. The full variable domain, with the rest looked up from reference TRBV9 and TRBJ2-2, is DSGVTQTPKHLITATGQRVTLRCSPRSGDLSVYWYQQSLDQGLQFLIQYYNGEERAKGNILERFSAQQFPDLHSELNLSSLELGDSALYFCASSVGGIQGGELFFGEGSRLTVL.

CDR3 sequence (DNA): TGTGCCAGCCACGGACAGGGGGTGTACGAGCAGTACTTC. It yields the protein CASHGQGVYEQYF. The V and J genes are TRBV28 and TRBJ2-7; TRBD1 matches at 10 bases. This CDR3 is built from 13 residues. The germline V gene encodes CDR1 MDHEN and CDR2 SYDVKM. Trimming took 8 bases from V and 4 from J; bases not matched to a gene: 5.

Of note for this clone: An end of the junction differs from the germline gene, which may be a read error. The V and J genes are TRBV7-7 and TRBJ2-1; 8 bases match TRBD2. From germline, CDR1 is SSHAT and CDR2 FNYEAQ (reference sequence). The CDR3 is made up of 14 amino acids. The CDR3 DNA reads TGTGCTAGCAGCCCCTCGAGCGGGAGCCATGAGCAGTTCTTC. Protein product: CASSPSSGSHEQFF.

V gene TRBV7-9 combines with J gene TRBJ2-5; tentatively, D is TRBD1 (6 bases). Trimming cost V 5 bases and J 0 bases, with 16 bases left between them. This CDR3 has 16 amino acids. CDR1 is SEHNR and CDR2 is FQNEAQ in the germline V gene (reference sequence). CDR3 coding DNA: TGTGCCAGCAGCCTCACTGGACAGATGTACCAAGAGACCCAGTACTTC. This sequence encodes CASSLTGQMYQETQYF.

In nucleotides, the CDR3 is TGTGCCACCAGCTATTCGGGACTAGCGGGCTCCTACGAGCAGTACTTC. Its protein is CATSYSGLAGSYEQYF. The V gene is TRBV15, the J gene TRBJ2-7; TRBD2 aligns across 12 bases. The CDR3 runs 16 residues. Germline-derived CDR1 and CDR2 are LNHNV and YYDKDF (reference sequence). V was pared by 5 bases and J by 0 bases, with 5 bases of the junction left unmatched.